The T cell receptor (beta chain) described here comes from a study of PD-1 blockade in classical Hodgkin lymphoma. Profiled with immunoSEQ multiplex PCR; TCRdb holds only in-frame clones, not every one. Of 25,000 to 30,000 clones detected, just over 85% appear once; the ten largest clones hold approximately 2.7%. All patients relapsed after autologous stem cell transplantation, and brentuximab vedotin exposure varied. Overall study results and limits: Still unresolved is the cause of the repertoire differences, which may be disease activity or prior therapy. CD4+ TCR diversity, unlike CD8+, climbed significantly by C4D1. Excluded were patients who started nivolumab under 1 year after ASCT, a group that had lower diversity. Newly diagnosed and completely responding patients shared comparable baseline diversity.

Points on this clone: Its antigen is undetermined.

Germline CDR1 SGHRS, CDR2 YFSETQ. The V gene end was trimmed by 7 bases and the J gene end by 5 bases; junction bases not matched to a gene: 9. The CDR3 has 15 amino acids. The gene calls are TRBV5-1 and TRBJ1-4; 9 bases line up with TRBD1. The receptor was isolated from a human donor with classical Hodgkin lymphoma. The sample here was peripheral blood mononuclear cells (PBMCs), taken at baseline. In DNA, the CDR3 is TGCGCCAGCTGCCTCGGGGACAGGGAGAATGAAAAACTGTTTTTT. Encoded protein: CASCLGDRENEKLFF. Together with reference TRBV5-1 and TRBJ1-4, the CDR3 gives the full variable domain: KAGVTQTPRYLIKTRGQQVTLSCSPISGHRSVSWYQQTPGQGLQFLFEYFSETQRNKGNFPGRFSGRQFSNSRSEMNVSTLELGDSALYLCASCLGDRENEKLFFGSGTQLSVL.